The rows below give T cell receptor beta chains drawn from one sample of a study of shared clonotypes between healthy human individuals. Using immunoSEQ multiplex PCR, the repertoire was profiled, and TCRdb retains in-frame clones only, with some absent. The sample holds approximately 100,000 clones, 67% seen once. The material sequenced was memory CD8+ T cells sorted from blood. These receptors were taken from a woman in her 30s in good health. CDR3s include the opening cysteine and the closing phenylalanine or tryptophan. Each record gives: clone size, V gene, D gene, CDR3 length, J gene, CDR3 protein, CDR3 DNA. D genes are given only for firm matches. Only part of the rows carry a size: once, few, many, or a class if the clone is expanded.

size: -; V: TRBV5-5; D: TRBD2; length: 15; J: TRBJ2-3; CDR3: CASSRLAENTDTQYF; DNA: TGTGCCAGCAGTCGTCTAGCGGAGAACACAGATACGCAGTATTTT
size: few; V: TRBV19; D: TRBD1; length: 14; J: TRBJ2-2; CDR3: CASSATGGTGELFF; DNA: TGTGCCAGTAGTGCGACAGGGGGGACCGGGGAGCTGTTTTTT
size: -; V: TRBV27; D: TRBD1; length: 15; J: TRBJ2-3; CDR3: CASSVTGEWADTQYF; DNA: TGTGCCAGCAGTGTGACAGGGGAGTGGGCAGATACGCAGTATTTT
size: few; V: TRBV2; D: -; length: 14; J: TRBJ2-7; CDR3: CASSAGTSRHEQYF; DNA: TGTGCCAGCAGTGCCGGGACAAGCCGACACGAGCAGTACTTC
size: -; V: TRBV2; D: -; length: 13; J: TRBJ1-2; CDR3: CASRGRGPGGYTF; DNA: TGTGCCAGCCGAGGGAGGGGACCTGGTGGCTACACCTTC
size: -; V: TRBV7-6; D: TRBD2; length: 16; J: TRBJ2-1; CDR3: CASSLFQPGLDNEQFF; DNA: TGTGCCAGCAGCTTATTCCAACCGGGACTAGACAATGAGCAGTTCTTC
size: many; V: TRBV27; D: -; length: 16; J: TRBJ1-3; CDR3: CASSSDMISSGNTIYF; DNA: TGTGCCAGCAGTTCCGATATGATATCCTCTGGAAACACCATATATTTT
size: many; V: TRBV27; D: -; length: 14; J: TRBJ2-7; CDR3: CASSTRGGTYEQYF; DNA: TGTGCCAGCAGTACCCGAGGGGGTACCTACGAGCAGTACTTC
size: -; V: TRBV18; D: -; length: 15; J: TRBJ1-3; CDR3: CASSPYISSGNTIYF; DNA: TGTGCCAGCTCACCCTACATCTCCTCTGGAAACACCATATATTTT
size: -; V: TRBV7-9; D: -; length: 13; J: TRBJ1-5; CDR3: CASSLYADQPQHF; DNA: TGTGCCAGCAGCTTATATGCGGATCAGCCCCAGCATTTT
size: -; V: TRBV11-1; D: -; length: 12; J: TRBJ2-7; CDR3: CASSSDSYEQYF; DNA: TGTGCCAGCAGTTCCGACTCCTACGAGCAGTACTTC
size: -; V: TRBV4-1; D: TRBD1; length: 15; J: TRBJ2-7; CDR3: CASSQGQGAGYEQYF; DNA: TGCGCCAGCAGCCAAGGACAGGGGGCTGGGTACGAGCAGTACTTC
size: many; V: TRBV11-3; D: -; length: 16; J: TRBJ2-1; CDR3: CASSTLPGQPNNEQFF; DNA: TGTGCCAGCAGCACCCTCCCGGGACAACCTAACAATGAGCAGTTCTTC
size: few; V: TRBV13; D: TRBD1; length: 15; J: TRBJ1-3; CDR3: CASSLEGQEGNTIYF; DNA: TGTGCCAGCAGCTTAGAGGGACAGGAGGGAAACACCATATATTTT
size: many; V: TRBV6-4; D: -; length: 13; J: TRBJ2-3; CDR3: CASSDSEKDTQYF; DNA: TGTGCCAGCAGTGACTCGGAGAAAGATACGCAGTATTTT
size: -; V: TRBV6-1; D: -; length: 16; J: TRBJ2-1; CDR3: CASSETSTSSYNEQFF; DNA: TGTGCCAGCAGTGAAACTAGCACGAGCTCCTACAATGAGCAGTTCTTC
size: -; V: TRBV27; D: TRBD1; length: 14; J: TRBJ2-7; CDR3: CASTGGTGSYEQYF; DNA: TGTGCCAGCACTGGAGGGACAGGGTCCTACGAGCAGTACTTC
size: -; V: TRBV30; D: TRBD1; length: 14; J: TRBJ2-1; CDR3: CAWNSGQGRNEQFF; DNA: TGTGCCTGGAATTCAGGACAGGGGAGAAATGAGCAGTTCTTC
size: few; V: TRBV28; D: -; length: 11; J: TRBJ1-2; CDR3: CASSFPYGYTF; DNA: TGTGCCAGCAGTTTCCCCTATGGCTACACCTTC
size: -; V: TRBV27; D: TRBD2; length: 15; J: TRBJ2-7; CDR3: CASSLGASGRREQYF; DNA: TGTGCCAGCAGTTTAGGCGCTAGCGGGAGGCGCGAGCAGTACTTC
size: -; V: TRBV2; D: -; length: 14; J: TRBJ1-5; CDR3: CASSDPANNQPQHF; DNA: TGTGCCAGCAGTGACCCGGCTAACAATCAGCCCCAGCATTTT
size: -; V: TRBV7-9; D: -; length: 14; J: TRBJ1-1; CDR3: CASSLVRMNTEAFF; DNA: TGTGCCAGCAGCTTAGTTAGGATGAACACTGAAGCTTTCTTT
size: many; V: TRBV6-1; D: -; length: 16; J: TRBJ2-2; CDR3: CASSEPDGRATGELFF; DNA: TGTGCCAGCAGTGAACCAGACGGCAGGGCGACCGGGGAGCTGTTTTTT
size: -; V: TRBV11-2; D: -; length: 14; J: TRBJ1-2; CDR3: CASSLPGSYYGYTF; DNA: TGTGCCAGCAGCTTACCTGGCAGCTACTATGGCTACACCTTC
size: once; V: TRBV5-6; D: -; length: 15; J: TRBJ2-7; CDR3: CASSHRIAATYEQYF; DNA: TGTGCCAGCAGTCACCGTATAGCGGCCACCTACGAGCAGTACTTC
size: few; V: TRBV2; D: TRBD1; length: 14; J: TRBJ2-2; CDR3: CASRDRGYTGELFF; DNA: TGTGCCAGCAGGGACAGGGGTTACACCGGGGAGCTGTTTTTT
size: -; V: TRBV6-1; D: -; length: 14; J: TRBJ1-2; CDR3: CAIFIRDKNYGYTF; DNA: TGTGCCATTTTCATCCGGGACAAAAACTATGGCTACACCTTC
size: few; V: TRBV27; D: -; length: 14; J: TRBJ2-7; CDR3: CASSYQGPRGEQYF; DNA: TGTGCCAGCAGTTATCAGGGGCCCCGGGGGGAGCAGTACTTC
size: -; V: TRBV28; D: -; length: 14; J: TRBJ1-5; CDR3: CASKAPGGNQPQHF; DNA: TGTGCCAGCAAGGCCCCGGGGGGGAATCAGCCCCAGCATTTT
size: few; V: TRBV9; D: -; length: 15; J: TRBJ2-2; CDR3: CASSALQGRAGELFF; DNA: TGTGCCAGCAGCGCCTTACAGGGTCGGGCCGGGGAGCTGTTTTTT
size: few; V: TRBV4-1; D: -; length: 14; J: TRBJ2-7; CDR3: CASSQDPGSYEQYF; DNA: TGCGCCAGCAGCCAAGATCCAGGCTCCTACGAGCAGTACTTC
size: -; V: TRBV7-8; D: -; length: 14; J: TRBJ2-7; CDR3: CASSLVAGSYEQYF; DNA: TGTGCCAGCAGCTTAGTTGCGGGGTCGTACGAGCAGTACTTC
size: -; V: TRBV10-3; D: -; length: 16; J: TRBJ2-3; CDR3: CAISESGGTSTDTQYF; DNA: TGTGCCATCAGTGAGTCGGGCGGGACTAGCACAGATACGCAGTATTTT
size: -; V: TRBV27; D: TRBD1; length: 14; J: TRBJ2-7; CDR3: CASSTLRGHYEQYF; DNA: TGTGCCAGCAGTACTCTCAGGGGGCACTACGAGCAGTACTTC
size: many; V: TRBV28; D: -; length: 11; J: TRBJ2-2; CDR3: CASSYTGELFF; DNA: TGTGCCAGCAGCTACACCGGGGAGCTGTTTTTT
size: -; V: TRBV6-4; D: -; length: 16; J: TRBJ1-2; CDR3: CASSDSTPSGRHGYTF; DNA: TGTGCCAGCAGTGACTCTACCCCCTCCGGACGACATGGCTACACCTTC